This note documents a single TCR beta chain sequence. This clone was counted a few times. The clone's antigen remains unknown. No clone much larger than this one lies a single base away; base qualities are absent. Each donor gave one peripheral blood draw, averaging approximately 110 mL, which was collected into heparinised tubes. A BD FACSAria II was used to sort naive, central memory, regulatory and stem cell-like memory CD4+ T cells with a panel that included CD45RO, CCR7, CD25, CD127, CD95 and CD27. A purity above 95% was achieved for all sorted populations. PBMCs were isolated immediately by Lymphoprep density gradient centrifugation and stained directly without culture. So that batch effects would be minimized, each experiment stained and sorted samples in pairs, pairing one healthy donor with one patient. The entire amount of isolated RNA was reverse transcribed using the High Capacity cDNA Reverse Transcription Kit, so the sequenced TCRB transcripts were expressed ones. Deep immunoSEQ sequencing was applied to naive, central memory and regulatory T cell samples, giving an average of around 3.4 million total reads per sample. Sorted cells were lysed in RLT buffer, and RNA was extracted using DNase-treated RNeasy Micro or Mini kits according to cell number. To prevent cross-contamination, each cell subset was processed individually, whereas patient and healthy donor samples were processed jointly. The immunoSEQ multiplex PCR was used to amplify TCRB sequences from cDNA, yielding 87-bp fragments that span the CDR3 region. The amplicons were sequenced using the Illumina HiSeq platform. In the original analysis: Synthetic template baselines were used to correct PCR bias computationally, reads within Hamming distance 2 were collapsed together, and singletons that could not be merged were discarded. Reads were aligned against IMGT so that V, D and J genes, CDR3 length and insertions or deletions at six rearrangement sites could be assigned. Within each subset, clonotype counts were normalized to sorted cell number, after which true diversity and Gini coefficients were computed with the tcR R package. The overlap coefficient, calculated on TCRB nucleotide sequences, was used to quantify repertoire sharing. The source is immuneACCESS, and TCRdb retained only in-frame sequences with V and J called. Part of the clones is not carried over; for the studies checked, unresolved V genes explain less than half of this, and the remainder is unexplained. V and J calls plus clone size are reproduced from that table; the DNA served to infer D and trimming. The sample table holds around 170,000 clones, of which 7% to 9.5% were seen once. Of the sample, 0.7% falls within the top ten clones.

The data derive from a study of beta chain features in type 1 diabetes (dated by TCRdb to 2016 to 2019). Background on the whole study: Mean age, gender distribution, total cell number and subset yield were not different between patients and healthy donors. In the study, recently diagnosed type 1 diabetes patients and matched healthy donors were compared on the TCRB repertoires of their sorted circulating CD4+ T cell subsets. Whereas all 30 or so donors provided naive and central memory subsets, regulatory and stem cell-like memory subsets were isolated from just 8 patients and roughly eight healthy donors. Across all samples, about 110 million sorted cells were examined, and cell number per subset correlated strongly with RNA yield.

General conclusions and limits of the study: Naive, central memory and regulatory TCRB repertoires appeared more similar among patients than among healthy donors. A moderate but significant shortening of TCRB CDR3 length was observed in type 1 diabetes patients in all four CD4+ subsets. Because small numbers of individuals were included in the HLA sub-analyses, any influence of HLA type on TCRB rearrangement was left unresolved. PCR may preferentially amplify shorter templates, but because patient and control samples were amplified and corrected together, any resulting skew would affect both groups equally. Patients with type 1 diabetes made fewer insertions and deleted more nucleotides at VDJ recombination sites, implying thymic rearrangement abnormalities. Because cDNA was sequenced instead of genomic DNA, highly expressing activated cells could be over-represented, though the groups showed no difference in activation or CD3 levels.

Measured from the cysteine to the phenylalanine, the CDR3 is 15 residues long. The kept DNA is CDR3 alone, 45 bases in frame from the first base. V is clipped by 4 bases and J by 5 bases, and the sequence between their germline boundaries is 17 bases long. CDR1 and CDR2, looked up from the germline V gene, are MDHEN and SYDVKM. Here the chain combines TRBV28 and TRBJ1-1, with TRBD1 tentatively as D gene (5 bases match). This clonotype was sampled from a woman aged 25 to 39 with type 1 diabetes. The sample consisted of central memory CD4+ T cells from blood. The DNA reads TGTGCCAGCAGTTCCGCGGGGCAGGGAGGTACTGAAGCTTTCTTT. The encoded protein is CASSSAGQGGTEAFF.